This T cell receptor beta chain was observed in a study of blood T cell repertoires in COVID-19. Study context: The United States, Italy and Spain provided the acute and convalescent COVID-19 samples. The cDNA or gDNA used as material had been derived from T cells, B-cell-depleted T cells, or PBMCs.

Per the study methods: Reference gene primer amplification gave estimated nucleated cell counts. Profiled with immunoSEQ multiplex PCR; TCRdb holds only in-frame clones, not every one. The DNA gave D and trimming, while V, J and clone size come from that table. The sample gives approximately 240,000 clones, around four fifths of which show up once; roughly 4% is in the top ten. Germline CDR1 SGDLS, CDR2 YYNGEE. With 3 bases clipped from V and 4 bases from J, the junction kept 13 bases outside the gene matches. The CDR3 is 17 amino acids. Sequenced sample: peripheral blood. The J gene is TRBJ2-1, the V gene TRBV9; TRBD1 matches at 7 bases. The receptor comes from a woman aged 40-49 years with active or convalescent COVID-19. Here the CDR3 reads CASSARDGTAIYNEQFF. The CDR3 coding sequence is TGTGCCAGCAGCGCTAGAGACGGGACAGCTATATACAATGAGCAGTTCTTC. The variable domain in full, with the rest retrieved from reference TRBV9 and TRBJ2-1, is DSGVTQTPKHLITATGQRVTLRCSPRSGDLSVYWYQQSLDQGLQFLIQYYNGEERAKGNILERFSAQQFPDLHSELNLSSLELGDSALYFCASSARDGTAIYNEQFFGPGTRLTVL.